Below, 25 T cell receptor beta chains from the same sample are listed, as sequenced in a study of glioma-infiltrating T cells after dendritic cell vaccination. Stated time point: after dendritic cell vaccination, including at tumor progression/relapse. Measured with immunoSEQ multiplex PCR; TCRdb has only the in-frame clones, and not every one. The sample gives approximately 90,000 clones, 75% to 90% of which show up once; less than 2.5% is in the top ten. The sample consisted of blood, taken after dendritic cell vaccination. Receptors were obtained from a human donor with glioblastoma.

The chain couples TRBV14 to TRBJ1-2; D not certain. The CDR3 totals 16 residues. V was clipped by 3 bases and J by 8 bases, with 22 bases between them. Germline lookup yields CDR1 SGHDN and CDR2 FVKESK. CDR3 sequence: CASSHTIDGGMGGYTF. Here the CDR3 DNA reads TGTGCCAGCAGCCATACGATAGACGGAGGTATGGGCGGCTACACCTTC.

The chain carries TRBV7-9 and TRBJ1-6; 8 bases map to TRBD1. Looked up from germline, CDR1 is SEHNR and CDR2 is FQNEAQ (reference sequence). This CDR3 spans 17 amino acids. Trimming removed 5 bases from V and 0 bases from J; junction bases left unmatched: 6. In DNA, the CDR3 is TGTGCCAGCAGCCAGAGGACAGGGAGCTCCTATAATTCACCCCTCCACTTT. It encodes CASSQRTGSSYNSPLHF.

The rearrangement joins TRBV4-1 to TRBJ1-5; no clear D. Trimming cost V 4 bases and J 0 bases, with 13 bases left between them. CDR1 and CDR2 from the germline V gene are MGHRA and YSYEKL. The CDR3 sequence is 16 residues long. The chain's CDR3 is CASSPTPFYSNQPQHF. The CDR3 nucleotides read TGCGCCAGCAGCCCTACCCCTTTTTATAGCAATCAGCCCCAGCATTTT.

This sequence joins TRBV6-1 and TRBJ2-7; 8 bases align to TRBD1. CDR3 size: 20 residues. Germline V gene data show CDR1 as MNHNS and CDR2 as SASEGT. The trim removed 3 bases at V and 1 base at J, leaving 20 bases unmatched. The CDR3 reads CASSDHPRDRLLRLSYEQYV. CDR3 nucleotide sequence: TGTGCCAGCAGTGACCATCCCCGGGACAGGCTTTTAAGGTTATCCTACGAGCAGTACGTC.

Only a few counts were recorded for this clone. The chain recombines TRBV7-6 with TRBJ1-5, with D perhaps TRBD1 (6 bases). Per germline, CDR1 SGHVS and CDR2 FNYEAQ. This CDR3 is 19 amino acids long. Trimming shortened V by 1 base and J by 2 bases, and 21 bases separated the two germline ends. CDR3 bases: TGTGCCAGCAGCTTAGTCTATTTCTTGGGGGCTAGGCGCAATCAGCCCCAGCATTTT. Amino acid sequence: CASSLVYFLGARRNQPQHF.

The rearrangement uses TRBV15 and TRBJ2-3, with D unclear. This CDR3 comprises 15 residues. The germline V and J ends were trimmed by 0 bases and 5 bases, with 12 bases remaining between them. The germline V gene has CDR1 LNHNV and CDR2 YYDKDF (reference sequence). The DNA for the CDR3 is TGTGCCACCAGCAGAGATCTAGACCCGGGAGATACGCAGTATTTT. This sequence encodes CATSRDLDPGDTQYF.

The chain combines TRBV25-1 with TRBJ2-5; 8 nucleotides line up with TRBD2. This CDR3 is built from 16 residues. J gave up 0 bases and V 5 bases, and 8 bases lay outside the gene matches. Germline V gives CDR1 MGHDK, CDR2 SYGVNS. The CDR3 DNA reads as TGTGCCAGCAGTAAGGCTAGCGGGCGGTACCAAGAGACCCAGTACTTC. Translating gives CASSKASGRYQETQYF. Looking up the rest from reference TRBV25-1 and TRBJ2-5 gives the full variable domain: EADIYQTPRYLVIGTGKKITLECSQTMGHDKMYWYQQDPGMELHLIHYSYGVNSTEKGDLSSESTVSRIRTEHFPLTLESARPSHTSQYLCASSKASGRYQETQYFGPGTRLLVL.

The V and J genes are TRBV5-4 and TRBJ2-5; 10 bases match TRBD1. Germline V CDR1 and CDR2: SGHNT, YYREEE (reference sequence). J gave up 5 bases and V 0 bases, and 4 bases lay outside the gene matches. CDR3 size: 15 residues. CDR3 DNA: TGTGCCAGCAGCTTGGAGACAGGGGGCGGCGAGACCCAGTACTTC. This encodes CASSLETGGGETQYF.

The chain links TRBV27 to TRBJ1-5; D not certain. From germline, CDR1 is MNHEY and CDR2 SMNVEV (reference sequence). V lost 6 bases, J lost 0 bases, and 6 bases lay in between. The CDR3 length is 13 residues. CDR3 nucleotide sequence: TGTGCCAGCAGGAGCAATAGCAATCAGCCCCAGCATTTT. It specifies CASRSNSNQPQHF.

This clone was counted between two and nine times. This chain connects TRBV2 to TRBJ2-1; a weak D match, TRBD1 (5 bases). Per germline, CDR1 SNHLY and CDR2 FYNNEI. This CDR3 is built from 15 residues. Trimming left V 6 bases short and J 2 bases short, with 14 bases between. The CDR3 region is CASRIRQSPYNEQFF. CDR3 sequence (DNA): TGTGCCAGCAGGATCAGACAGTCTCCCTACAATGAGCAGTTCTTC.

V is TRBV9 and J is TRBJ2-3, with D tentatively TRBD2 (6 bases). The CDR3 has 14 residues. V was pared by 3 bases and J by 0 bases, with 8 bases between. Germline CDR1 and CDR2: SGDLS and YYNGEE. CDR3 in DNA: TGTGCCAGCAGCGCTAGCGTTAGCACAGATACGCAGTATTTT. Translated: CASSASVSTDTQYF.

The chain couples TRBV9 to TRBJ1-2; D uncertain. The CDR3 consists of 15 residues. Germline lookup yields CDR1 SGDLS and CDR2 YYNGEE. Trimming cost V 4 bases and J 0 bases, with 13 bases left between them. The CDR3 bases are TGTGCCAGCAGCCCCGGACTCCTCGCTAACTATGGCTACACCTTC. This translates into CASSPGLLANYGYTF.

The rearrangement links TRBV10-2 to TRBJ1-6; no clear D. V shed 8 bases and J shed 7 bases, with 15 bases lying between them. Per germline, CDR1 WSHSY and CDR2 SAAADI. The CDR3 covers 14 residues. The CDR3 region is CASPRGRPNSPLHF. DNA of the CDR3: TGCGCCAGCCCCCGGGGTCGGCCGAATTCACCCCTCCACTTT.

The V call is TRBV19, the J call TRBJ1-5, with D tentatively TRBD1 (5 bases). The CDR3 totals 13 residues. Trimming pared 10 bases from V and 0 bases from J, leaving 10 bases between. Germline CDR1 reads LNHDA; CDR2 reads SQIVND (reference sequence). The CDR3 reads CATYGHSNQPQHF. The CDR3 nucleotides are TGTGCCACCTACGGACATAGCAATCAGCCCCAGCATTTT.

The gene calls are TRBV19 and TRBJ2-1, with D perhaps matching TRBD2 (6 bases). The CDR3 is 13 amino acids. Trimming stripped 3 bases from V and 9 bases from J, with 12 bases between. Germline V gene data show CDR1 as LNHDA and CDR2 as SQIVND (reference sequence). CDR3 DNA sequence: TGTGCCAGTAGTATCAGACTAGGACGTGAGCAGTTCTTC. It codes for CASSIRLGREQFF.

Only one count was recorded for this clone. The chain uses TRBV15 and TRBJ1-2; 7 positions match TRBD1. V trimming: 5 bases; J trimming: 4 bases; junction bases outside the gene matches: 7. Per germline, CDR1 LNHNV and CDR2 YYDKDF (reference sequence). The CDR3 sequence is 14 residues long. The CDR3 coding sequence is TGTGCCACCAGCGGCCGCCGGGACAGCTATGGCTACACCTTC. Encoded protein: CATSGRRDSYGYTF.

The V and J genes are TRBV19 and TRBJ2-6, with D perhaps TRBD2 (6 bases). Germline V CDR1 and CDR2: LNHDA, SQIVND (reference sequence). V lost 10 bases to trimming and J lost 2 bases, with 15 bases between them. The CDR3 loop spans 15 amino acids. This chain's CDR3 is CATDGGAAGANVLTF. CDR3 in DNA: TGTGCCACCGATGGAGGGGCCGCTGGGGCCAACGTCCTGACTTTC. The whole variable domain, remainder taken from reference TRBV19 and TRBJ2-6, is DGGITQSPKYLFRKEGQNVTLSCEQNLNHDAMYWYRQDPGQGLRLIYYSQIVNDFQKGDIAEGYSVSREKKESFPLTVTSAQKNPTAFYLCATDGGAAGANVLTFGAGSRLTVL.

The genes are TRBV10-2 and TRBJ2-2; D remains ambiguous. CDR1 and CDR2 (germline): WSHSY, SAAADI. V was shortened by 3 bases and J by 6 bases, with 8 bases between the two germline ends. This CDR3 is 13 amino acids long. In DNA form, the CDR3 reads TGCGCCAGCAGTGAAAGAAGAGCCGGGGAGCTGTTTTTT. Translation: CASSERRAGELFF.

The chain combines TRBV6-4 with TRBJ2-7; D possibly corresponds to TRBD1 (5 bases). The germline V and J ends were trimmed by 6 bases and 3 bases, with 24 bases remaining between them. This CDR3 contains 17 residues. Per germline, CDR1 MRHNA and CDR2 SNTAGT. Here the CDR3 reads CASRDKGRSLELYEQYV. CDR3 coding DNA: TGTGCCAGCAGGGACAAGGGGCGATCCTTAGAGCTCTACGAGCAGTACGTC.

The genes are TRBV5-1 and TRBJ1-2; unclear D gene. The CDR3 spans 13 residues. The V end was cut by 0 bases, the J end by 8 bases, with 11 bases between. The germline V gene has CDR1 SGHRS and CDR2 YFSETQ. The CDR3 nucleotides are TGCGCCAGCAGCTTGGTCGGGGTTAGCGGCTACACCTTC. Translating gives CASSLVGVSGYTF.

This chain uses TRBV14 with TRBJ2-1, with 15 positions matching TRBD2. Looked up from germline, CDR1 is SGHDN and CDR2 is FVKESK. The CDR3 is 15 amino acids. J was trimmed by 10 bases and V by 4 bases; bases with no gene match: 5. This chain's CDR3 is CASSRTSGRAGEQFF. As DNA, the CDR3 is TGTGCCAGCAGCCGGACTAGCGGGAGGGCCGGGGAGCAGTTCTTC. Based on the CDR3 plus reference TRBV14 and TRBJ2-1, the full variable domain is EAGVTQFPSHSVIEKGQTVTLRCDPISGHDNLYWYRRVMGKEIKFLLHFVKESKQDESGMPNNRFLAERTGGTYSTLKVQPAELEDSGVYFCASSRTSGRAGEQFFGPGTRLTVL.

The chain couples TRBV7-6 to TRBJ2-1; tentatively, D is TRBD1 (6 bases). Trimming removed 4 bases at V and 7 bases at J, with 8 bases between. The CDR3 sequence is 12 residues long. From germline, CDR1 is SGHVS and CDR2 FNYEAQ. CDR3 DNA: TGTGCCAGCAGCTCCCAGGGGAATGAGCAGTTCTTC. Translating gives CASSSQGNEQFF.

This clone was observed a single time. This sequence joins TRBV5-1 and TRBJ2-5; no clear D. Deletions cut 5 bases from V and 1 base from J, with 3 bases between. There are 11 residues in the CDR3. Germline CDR1 and CDR2: SGHRS and YFSETQ. This CDR3 is CASRAQETQYF. As DNA, the CDR3 is TGCGCCAGCAGGGCCCAAGAGACCCAGTACTTC.

The chain carries TRBV10-1 and TRBJ2-7; a weak D match, TRBD1 (6 bases). Looked up from germline, CDR1 is WNHNN and CDR2 is SYGVQD (reference sequence). Trimming removed 7 bases at V and 2 bases at J, with 18 bases between. This CDR3 is 15 amino acids long. The CDR3 protein is CASNLTGRHPYEQYF. CDR3 nucleotides: TGCGCCAGCAATCTTACAGGGCGACATCCCTACGAGCAGTACTTC.

This chain connects TRBV6-1 to TRBJ2-1; 10 bases agree with TRBD2. CDR1 MNHNS and CDR2 SASEGT come from the germline V gene. The V segment lost 2 bases and the J segment 2 bases; nucleotides outside the gene matches: 6. This CDR3 has 17 residues. CDR3 region: CASSEQASGGPYNEQFF. In DNA form, the CDR3 reads TGTGCCAGCAGTGAACAAGCTAGCGGGGGTCCCTACAATGAGCAGTTCTTC.